This TCR beta chain came from a study of blood T cell repertoires in COVID-19. Study-level information: Donors in the United States, Italy and Spain gave samples during acute or convalescent COVID-19. PBMCs, B-cell-depleted T cells, or T cells were the source of the cDNA or gDNA that made up the material.

In the study's own analysis: Quantification of nucleated cells was approximated via reference gene primer amplification. Assay: immunoSEQ multiplex PCR; the TCRdb copy retains only in-frame clones and omits some. From that table come the V and J calls and clone size; the DNA was used to work out D and trimming. The data contain over 140,000 clones, around 73% of them singletons. This TCR was recovered from a woman between 50 and 59 years old with active or convalescent COVID-19. Material for sequencing was peripheral blood.

The DNA for the CDR3 is TGTGCCAGCTCACCATCCACAGGGGTAGAGACCCAGTACTTC. Translation gives CASSPSTGVETQYF. The chain employs TRBV18 and TRBJ2-5, with 7 positions matching TRBD1. V trimming: 2 bases; J trimming: 4 bases; junction bases outside the gene matches: 4. Germline V gene sequence: CDR1 KGHSH, CDR2 LQKENI. The CDR3 covers 14 residues. Looking up the rest from reference TRBV18 and TRBJ2-5 gives the full variable domain: NAGVMQNPRHLVRRRGQEARLRCSPMKGHSHVYWYRQLPEEGLKFMVYLQKENIIDESGMPKERFSAEFPKEGPSILRIQQVVRGDSAAYFCASSPSTGVETQYFGPGTRLLVL.